This T cell receptor beta chain is from a study of blood T cell repertoires in COVID-19. The wider study: PBMCs, B-cell-depleted T cells, or T cells were the source of the cDNA or gDNA that made up the material.

Using immunoSEQ multiplex PCR, the repertoire was profiled, and TCRdb retains in-frame clones only, with some absent. Among under 150,000 clones listed, over 80% were seen once. V lost 7 bases to trimming and J lost 1 base, with 13 bases between them. CDR3 length: 14 amino acids. The germline V gene encodes CDR1 MNHEY and CDR2 SVGAGI. The chain has TRBV6-5 and TRBJ1-2; D might be TRBD1 (5 bases). This TCR was recovered from a woman in her forties or fifties with acute or convalescent COVID-19. Sequencing input: peripheral blood. DNA of the CDR3: TGTGCCAGCAAAGCCGACAGCTTTAACTATGGCTACACCTTC. Translation: CASKADSFNYGYTF.